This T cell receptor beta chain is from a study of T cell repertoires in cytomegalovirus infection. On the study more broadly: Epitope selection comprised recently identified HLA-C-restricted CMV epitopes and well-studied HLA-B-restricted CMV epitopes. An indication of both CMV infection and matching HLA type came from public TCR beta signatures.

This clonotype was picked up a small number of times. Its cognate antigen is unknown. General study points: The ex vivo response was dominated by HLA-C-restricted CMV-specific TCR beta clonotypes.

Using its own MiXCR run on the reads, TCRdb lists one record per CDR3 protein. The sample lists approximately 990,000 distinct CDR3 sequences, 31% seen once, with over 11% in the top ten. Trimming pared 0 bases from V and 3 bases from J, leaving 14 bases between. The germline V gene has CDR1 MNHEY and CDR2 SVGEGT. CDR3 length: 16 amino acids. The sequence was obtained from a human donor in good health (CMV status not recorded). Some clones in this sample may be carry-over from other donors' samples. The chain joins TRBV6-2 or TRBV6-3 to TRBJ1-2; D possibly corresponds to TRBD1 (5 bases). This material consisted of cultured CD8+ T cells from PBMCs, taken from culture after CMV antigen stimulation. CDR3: CASSYSTSVGDYGYTF. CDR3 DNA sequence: TGTGCCAGCAGTTACTCGACGTCCGTGGGGGACTATGGCTACACCTTC.